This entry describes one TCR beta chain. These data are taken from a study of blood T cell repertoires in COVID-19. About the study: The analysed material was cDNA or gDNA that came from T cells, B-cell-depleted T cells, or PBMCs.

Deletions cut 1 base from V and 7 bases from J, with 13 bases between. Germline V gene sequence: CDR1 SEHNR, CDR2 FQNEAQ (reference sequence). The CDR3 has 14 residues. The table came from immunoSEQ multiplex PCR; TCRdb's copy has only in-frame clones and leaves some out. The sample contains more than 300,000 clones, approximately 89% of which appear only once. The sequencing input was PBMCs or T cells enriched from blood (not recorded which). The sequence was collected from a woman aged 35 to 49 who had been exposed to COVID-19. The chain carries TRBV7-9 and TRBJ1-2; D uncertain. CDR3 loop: CASSLDVSSGGYTF. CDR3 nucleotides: TGTGCCAGCAGCTTAGATGTGTCGAGTGGTGGCTACACCTTC.